Shown below are 27 T cell receptor beta chains from a single sample sequenced in a study of blood T cell repertoires in COVID-19 (dated by TCRdb to 2020 to 2022). Libraries were constructed by the immunoSEQ multiplex PCR assay. TCRdb took over this immuneACCESS table, retaining in-frame rearrangements with V and J assigned. Such tables are incomplete; in checked studies, under half of the missing clones stem from an unresolved V gene, and the remainder is unexplained. Present in this sample are roughly 340,000 clones, more than 70% of which were seen just once. Roughly 6.6% of the sample belongs to the ten largest clones. Sequenced input: peripheral blood. The receptors derive from a woman aged 70-85 years with COVID-19, enrolled during active disease.

This sequence joins TRBV24-1 and TRBJ1-4; D may be TRBD1 (6 bases). The germline CDR1 and CDR2 sequences are KGHDR and SFDVKD. CDR3 size: 15 residues. V was shortened by 5 bases and J by 6 bases, with 15 bases between the two germline ends. The CDR3 protein is CATSGGTGRDEKLFF. The CDR3 nucleotides are TGTGCCACCAGTGGAGGAACAGGGAGGGATGAAAAACTGTTTTTT.

The CDR3 is CASSTGAGADTQYF. CDR3 bases: TGTGCCAGTAGTACGGGGGCGGGAGCAGATACGCAGTATTTT. The chain couples TRBV19 to TRBJ2-3, with a possible D match to TRBD2 (7 bases). The V end was cut by 4 bases, the J end by 4 bases, with 12 bases between. Germline assignment: CDR1 LNHDA and CDR2 SQIVND (reference sequence). This CDR3 comprises 14 residues.

V is TRBV28 and J is TRBJ1-2; 8 nucleotides match TRBD1. The CDR3 has 13 residues. Germline CDR1 MDHEN, CDR2 SYDVKM. Trimming took 9 bases from V and 6 from J; bases not matched to a gene: 9. The CDR3 sequence: CASAFQGADGYTF. The CDR3 nucleotides read TGTGCCAGTGCGTTTCAGGGGGCCGATGGCTACACCTTC.

As DNA, the CDR3 is TGTGCCAGCAGCCCCGGGACAGGGGTTTCGAACACCGGGGAGCTGTTTTTT. This sequence encodes CASSPGTGVSNTGELFF. V gene TRBV3-1 (or the pseudogene TRBV3-2) combines with J gene TRBJ2-2, with 10 bases aligning to TRBD1. Germline CDR1 LGHDT, CDR2 YNNKEL (reference sequence). The V gene end was trimmed by 4 bases and the J gene end by 0 bases; junction bases not matched to a gene: 5. The CDR3 has 17 amino acids.

The chain combines TRBV5-1 with TRBJ2-5; 8 positions match TRBD1. V shed 3 bases and J 3 bases; nucleotides not matched to a gene: 4. The CDR3 has 14 amino acids. Germline CDR1 SGHRS, CDR2 YFSETQ. CDR3 residues: CASSSTGAKETQYF. The CDR3 nucleotides read TGCGCCAGCAGCTCGACAGGGGCGAAAGAGACCCAGTACTTC.

This clone was detected once. This chain links TRBV19 with TRBJ2-2; 9 nucleotides line up with TRBD1. Looked up from germline, CDR1 is LNHDA and CDR2 is SQIVND (reference sequence). Trimming removed 5 bases from V and 4 bases from J; junction bases left unmatched: 2. The CDR3 is 14 residues long. The CDR3 nucleotides are TGTGCCAGTAGTGCGACAGGGGGCACCGGGGAGCTGTTTTTT. Translated: CASSATGGTGELFF.

This chain uses TRBV2 with TRBJ2-1; D possibly corresponds to TRBD2 (6 bases). Trimming shortened V by 3 bases and J by 7 bases, and 13 bases separated the two germline ends. The CDR3 is 14 amino acids. Germline V gene lookup returns CDR1 SNHLY and CDR2 FYNNEI. The CDR3 sequence: CASSEVASVNEQFF. The DNA of the CDR3 is TGTGCCAGCAGTGAGGTGGCTAGCGTTAATGAGCAGTTCTTC.

CDR3 nucleotides: TGTGCCAGCAGCTTCCGTGATCAGCCCCAGCATTTT. The encoded protein is CASSFRDQPQHF. This rearrangement joins TRBV7-8 to TRBJ1-5, with no clear D. The CDR3 has 12 amino acids. The germline CDR1 and CDR2 sequences are SGHVS and FQNEAQ. The germline V and J ends were trimmed by 3 bases and 5 bases, with 5 bases remaining between them.

The CDR3 region is CASSAGLPSADTQYF. The CDR3, as DNA: TGTGCCAGCAGTGCCGGACTCCCGTCGGCAGATACGCAGTATTTT. The chain uses TRBV2 and TRBJ2-3; TRBD2 might be the D (5 bases). CDR3 length equals 15 residues. Germline-derived CDR1 and CDR2 are SNHLY and FYNNEI. The V and J ends lost 4 bases and 4 bases respectively, with 15 bases between them.

CDR3 loop: CASSTGETEAFF. The CDR3 nucleotides read TGTGCCAGCAGTACAGGGGAGACTGAAGCTTTCTTT. This chain connects TRBV2 to TRBJ1-1; 7 bases line up with TRBD1. CDR3 size: 12 residues. The V gene's germline CDR1 is SNHLY and CDR2 FYNNEI. Trimming cost V 5 bases and J 5 bases; bases outside gene matches: 2.

This clone was seen just once. The chain combines TRBV30 with TRBJ2-7, with a possible D match to TRBD2 (5 bases). V lost 1 base, J lost 7 bases, and 20 bases lay in between. The CDR3 consists of 15 residues. In germline, CDR1 is GTSNPN, CDR2 SVGIG (reference sequence). The CDR3 coding sequence is TGTGCCTGGAGTGCGGCCCGGGCAGAGCGGCGGGAGCAGTACTTC. This translates into CAWSAARAERREQYF.

Remarks on this clone: The same CDR3 is also encoded by other DNA sequences in this sample. The rearrangement joins TRBV18 to TRBJ2-1; TRBD2 aligns across 12 bases. V lost 3 bases and J lost 3; bases outside the gene matches: 3. The CDR3 is 16 residues long. Germline V lookup: CDR1 KGHSH, CDR2 LQKENI. CDR3 sequence reads: CASSPASGGGYNEQFF. The CDR3 DNA reads TGTGCCAGCTCACCCGCTAGCGGGGGGGGCTACAATGAGCAGTTCTTC.

This chain joins TRBV6-5 and TRBJ2-7; D call uncertain. This CDR3 is 15 amino acids long. CDR1 MNHEY and CDR2 SVGAGI come from the germline V gene. The V end lost 0 bases, the J end lost 3 bases, and 12 bases lay between the germline ends. The CDR3 is CASSYSNVASYEQYF. The CDR3 bases are TGTGCCAGCAGTTACTCGAACGTCGCCAGCTACGAGCAGTACTTC.

The chain uses TRBV7-2 and TRBJ1-2, with 7 bases matching TRBD1. Trimming at V came to 5 bases and at J to 4 bases, leaving 10 bases not matched to a gene. This CDR3 comprises 15 residues. CDR1 is SGHTA and CDR2 is FQGNSA in the germline V gene. DNA of the CDR3: TGTGCCAGCAGCGGACGAACAGGGGTCGTCTATGGCTACACCTTC. Amino acids: CASSGRTGVVYGYTF.

The rearrangement links TRBV21-1 to TRBJ2-3; TRBD1, as called in the table, went unchecked against the DNA. TRBV21-1 is a listed pseudogene. The CDR3 has 17 residues. Here the CDR3 DNA reads TGTGCCAGCAGCAAAGCGCAAGACAGACCTAGCACAGATACGCAGTATTTT. Translated, it gives CASSKAQDRPSTDTQYF.

The chain combines TRBV6-4 with TRBJ2-1; weak D call: TRBD2 (7 bases). The CDR3 has 16 residues. V was shortened by 0 bases and J by 0 bases, with 9 bases between the two germline ends. The germline CDR1 and CDR2 sequences are MRHNA and SNTAGT. This CDR3 is CASSDSGGASYNEQFF. CDR3 bases: TGTGCCAGCAGTGACTCTGGGGGGGCCTCCTACAATGAGCAGTTCTTC.

DNA for the CDR3: TGTGCCAGCAGTTATCCAGGGGTTAACACTGAAGCTTTCTTT. Translated: CASSYPGVNTEAFF. The V call is TRBV6-5, the J call TRBJ1-1, with a tentative D call TRBD1 (6 bases). This CDR3 has 14 residues. Germline-derived CDR1 and CDR2 are MNHEY and SVGAGI. V was pared by 3 bases and J by 2 bases, with 10 bases between.

The CDR3, as DNA: TGTGCCAGCAGTTACGGGGCTAGCGGGGGAGGCAGAGATACGCAGTATTTT. Encoded protein: CASSYGASGGGRDTQYF. J is TRBJ2-3 and V is TRBV6-2 or TRBV6-3, with TRBD2 matching over 10 bases. The CDR3 length is 17 residues. Unmatched junction bases numbered 10, after V lost 2 bases and J lost 5 bases. CDR1 is MNHEY and CDR2 is SVGEGT in the germline V gene.

This rearrangement joins TRBV5-5 to TRBJ1-5; 8 bases line up with TRBD1. The CDR3 spans 17 residues. V shed 4 bases and J 0 bases; nucleotides not matched to a gene: 9. Looked up from germline, CDR1 is SGHKS and CDR2 is YYEKEE (reference sequence). The CDR3 reads CASSRDRGGYSNQPQHF. The CDR3 DNA follows: TGTGCCAGCAGCCGCGACAGGGGAGGCTATAGCAATCAGCCCCAGCATTTT.

The chain recombines TRBV7-2 with TRBJ1-4, with 9 bases lining up with TRBD1. The V gene end was trimmed by 4 bases and the J gene end by 7 bases; junction bases not matched to a gene: 13. Germline V gene lookup returns CDR1 SGHTA and CDR2 FQGNSA. The CDR3 length is 17 residues. CDR3 DNA: TGTGCCAGCAGCTCGCAACCCGGGACAGGGTGGGGTGAAAAACTGTTTTTT. Translating gives CASSSQPGTGWGEKLFF.

The chain joins TRBV6-5 to TRBJ2-1, with D perhaps TRBD1 (5 bases). Germline V gene lookup returns CDR1 MNHEY and CDR2 SVGAGI. V was cut by 8 bases and J by 7 bases, with 15 bases left in between. This CDR3 is built from 13 residues. The CDR3 DNA is TGTGCCAGCGGATTGGGTAGGGGTAATGAGCAGTTCTTC. This encodes CASGLGRGNEQFF.

J is TRBJ2-1 and V is TRBV3-1 (or the pseudogene TRBV3-2); TRBD1 aligns across 8 bases. The length of the CDR3 is 15 residues. Germline V gives CDR1 LGHDT, CDR2 YNNKEL (reference sequence). With 4 bases clipped from V and 9 bases from J, the junction kept 11 bases outside the gene matches. The CDR3 region is CASSRGQEADGEQFF. DNA of the CDR3: TGTGCCAGCAGCCGGGGACAGGAGGCAGACGGTGAGCAGTTCTTC.

V is TRBV25-1 and J is TRBJ2-7; 10 bases line up with TRBD2. CDR1 is MGHDK and CDR2 is SYGVNS in the germline V gene. V lost 4 bases, J lost 5 bases, and 11 bases stayed unmatched. The CDR3 sequence is 16 residues long. For the CDR3, the DNA is TGTGCCAGCAGTGTAGCCAGCGGGGGGGTGGTTCACGAGCAGTACTTC. It codes for CASSVASGGVVHEQYF.

CDR3 in DNA: TGTGCCAGTAGTATTGGGGCTTCTCGGACAGATACGCAGTATTTT. Protein sequence: CASSIGASRTDTQYF. This chain joins TRBV19 and TRBJ2-3, with a possible D match to TRBD1 (5 bases). CDR1 is LNHDA, CDR2 SQIVND, per germline (reference sequence). V shed 3 bases and J shed 3 bases, with 13 bases lying between them. This CDR3 comprises 15 residues. Filled out from reference TRBV19 and TRBJ2-3, the complete variable domain reads DGGITQSPKYLFRKEGQNVTLSCEQNLNHDAMYWYRQDPGQGLRLIYYSQIVNDFQKGDIAEGYSVSREKKESFPLTVTSAQKNPTAFYLCASSIGASRTDTQYFGPGTRLTVL.

V is TRBV5-1 and J is TRBJ1-5; no clear D. Germline CDR1 and CDR2: SGHRS and YFSETQ. V was clipped by 4 bases and J by 2 bases, with 10 bases between them. CDR3 length: 14 residues. The DNA for the CDR3 is TGCGCCAGCAGCCTTGACACTGGCAATCAGCCCCAGCATTTT. Translated: CASSLDTGNQPQHF.

This chain joins TRBV18 and TRBJ1-5; D remains ambiguous. Germline V gives CDR1 KGHSH, CDR2 LQKENI. The CDR3 is 16 amino acids. The germline V and J ends were trimmed by 2 bases and 0 bases, with 11 bases remaining between them. The CDR3 DNA is TGTGCCAGCTCACCATTAGGAGGGCATAGCAATCAGCCCCAGCATTTT. This gives the protein CASSPLGGHSNQPQHF.

The gene calls are TRBV5-1 and TRBJ2-7, with D possibly matching TRBD2 (7 bases). CDR1 SGHRS and CDR2 YFSETQ come from the germline V gene. The V end was cut by 6 bases, the J end by 7 bases, with 26 bases between. The CDR3 spans 16 residues. The CDR3 nucleotides read TGCGCCAGCACCCTGGCGGGGGCGACCCCAGGAGTGGAGCAGTACTTC. It codes for CASTLAGATPGVEQYF.